Following are 6 T cell receptor beta chains from one sample sequenced in a study of blood T cell repertoires in COVID-19. Generated by immunoSEQ multiplex PCR, the TCRdb table keeps only in-frame clones and is missing some. This table has 300,000 or so clones, roughly 91% appearing once. Sequencing used peripheral blood. These receptors came from a man aged 50 or older with active or convalescent COVID-19.

The V and J genes are TRBV12-3 or TRBV12-4 and TRBJ2-2; D ambiguous. The V gene lost 6 bases and the J gene lost 7 bases, with 12 bases spanning the gap. This CDR3 has 13 amino acids. CDR3 bases: TGTGCCAGCAGCCTTGGGCCCGGCGGGGAGCTGTTTTTT. This encodes CASSLGPGGELFF.

This clone was observed a handful of times. This chain links TRBV7-9 with TRBJ1-4; D unclear. Germline V lookup: CDR1 SEHNR, CDR2 FQNEAQ (reference sequence). The CDR3 length is 16 residues. The germline V and J ends were trimmed by 3 bases and 8 bases, with 19 bases remaining between them. The CDR3 DNA reads as TGTGCCAGCAGCTTGTTTGGACTCCTGAAGGAGGAAAAACTGTTTTTT. Protein product: CASSLFGLLKEEKLFF. Variable domain in full (rest from reference TRBV7-9 and TRBJ1-4): DTGVSQNPRHKITKRGQNVTFRCDPISEHNRLYWYRQTLGQGPEFLTYFQNEAQLEKSRLLSDRFSAERPKGSFSTLEIQRTEQGDSAMYLCASSLFGLLKEEKLFFGSGTQLSVL.

The chain carries TRBV28 and TRBJ1-5; TRBD1 might be the D (6 bases). Germline values: CDR1 MDHEN, CDR2 SYDVKM. Trimming pared 4 bases from V and 7 bases from J, leaving 23 bases between. This CDR3 comprises 17 residues. CDR3 in DNA: TGTGCCAGCAGTTCCGCAGGGGCAGGGTCCAACGGGCAGCCCCAGCATTTT. Protein product: CASSSAGAGSNGQPQHF.

The genes are TRBV6-5 and TRBJ1-1; 9 positions match TRBD1. V shed 4 bases and J 6 bases; nucleotides not matched to a gene: 6. From germline, CDR1 is MNHEY and CDR2 SVGAGI. The CDR3 contains 14 residues. The CDR3 loop reads CASSSGQGAAEAFF. For the CDR3, the DNA is TGTGCCAGCAGTTCGGGACAGGGTGCTGCTGAAGCTTTCTTT.

The rearrangement uses TRBV7-9 and TRBJ1-2, with 7 bases matching TRBD1. CDR1 SEHNR and CDR2 FQNEAQ come from the germline V gene (reference sequence). This CDR3 has 16 amino acids. V was pared by 1 base and J by 2 bases, with 7 bases of the junction left unmatched. This CDR3 is CASSLGTGKGNYGYTF. Written as DNA, the CDR3 is TGTGCCAGCAGCTTAGGGACAGGAAAAGGGAACTATGGCTACACCTTC. Full variable domain (remainder filled in from reference TRBV7-9 and TRBJ1-2): DTGVSQNPRHKITKRGQNVTFRCDPISEHNRLYWYRQTLGQGPEFLTYFQNEAQLEKSRLLSDRFSAERPKGSFSTLEIQRTEQGDSAMYLCASSLGTGKGNYGYTFGSGTRLTVV.

The chain carries TRBV28 and TRBJ1-5, with D tentatively TRBD1 (5 bases). CDR1 MDHEN and CDR2 SYDVKM come from the germline V gene. V gave up 6 bases and J gave up 3 bases, with 18 bases separating them. The CDR3 loop spans 16 amino acids. CDR3 nucleotides: TGTGCCAGCAGACCCCCCCGGGACTCAGCCAATCAGCCCCAGCATTTT. Its translation: CASRPPRDSANQPQHF.